These 15 T cell receptor beta chains were all obtained from the same sample, sequenced in a study of T cells in localized non-small cell lung cancer. Assay used: immunoSEQ multiplex PCR; TCRdb lists only in-frame clones, some missing. The sample contains roughly 24,000 clones, roughly 90% of which appear only once. Source: peripheral blood, taken before any cancer treatment. Receptors were obtained from a female donor of 60 years or more with stage II squamous cell lung carcinoma.

The count of this clone is one. V usage is TRBV4-2 and J usage is TRBJ2-3; D possibly corresponds to TRBD2 (6 bases). Germline CDR1 LGHNA, CDR2 YNFKEQ. Trimming left V 0 bases short and J 2 bases short, with 15 bases between. The length of the CDR3 is 17 residues. The DNA for the CDR3 is TGTGCCAGCAGCCAAGATTCAGGGAGACTAGTCACAGATACGCAGTATTTT. As protein: CASSQDSGRLVTDTQYF.

V is TRBV4-2 and J is TRBJ2-2; D unclear. Per germline, CDR1 LGHNA and CDR2 YNFKEQ. Trimming took off 0 bases at V and 0 bases at J, with 8 bases between the two ends. The CDR3 length is 16 residues. DNA for the CDR3: TGTGCCAGCAGCCAAGATGCCTCGTCGAACACCGGGGAGCTGTTTTTT. It codes for CASSQDASSNTGELFF.

This clone was found once. The rearrangement uses TRBV28 and TRBJ2-1; D is perhaps TRBD1 or TRBD2 (5 bases each). Germline CDR1 and CDR2: MDHEN and SYDVKM. V lost 4 bases to trimming and J lost 0 bases, with 13 bases between them. The CDR3 extends over 16 amino acids. The CDR3 spells CASSSLGPSSYNEQFF. DNA for the CDR3: TGTGCCAGCAGTTCTCTGGGACCAAGCTCCTACAATGAGCAGTTCTTC.

V usage is TRBV6-6 and J usage is TRBJ1-1; D remains unclear. V lost 5 bases to trimming and J lost 0 bases, with 4 bases between them. The length of the CDR3 is 12 residues. The germline gives CDR1 MNHNY, CDR2 SVGAGI (reference sequence). CDR3 DNA: TGTGCCAGCAGTATTATGAACACTGAAGCTTTCTTT. Its protein product is CASSIMNTEAFF.

V is TRBV11-1 and J is TRBJ1-1, with TRBD1 identical over 7 bases. CDR1 is SGHAT and CDR2 is FQDESV in the germline V gene (reference sequence). Trimming cost V 5 bases and J 0 bases; bases outside gene matches: 6. This CDR3 has 15 amino acids. The CDR3 protein is CASSRRGQLNTEAFF. CDR3 coding DNA: TGTGCCAGCAGCCGCAGGGGACAGCTGAACACTGAAGCTTTCTTT.

The genes are TRBV5-1 and TRBJ2-3, with 7 positions matching TRBD2. The CDR3 has 15 residues. Germline V gives CDR1 SGHRS, CDR2 YFSETQ. Unmatched junction bases numbered 5, after V lost 4 bases and J lost 0 bases. The CDR3 loop reads CASSPGLGSTDTQYF. CDR3 bases: TGCGCCAGCAGCCCCGGACTAGGGAGCACAGATACGCAGTATTTT.

V and J are TRBV5-4 and TRBJ2-2; no firm D call. Trimming stripped 4 bases from V and 3 bases from J, with 4 bases between. This CDR3 region has 12 residues. Germline CDR1 is SGHNT and CDR2 is YYREEE (reference sequence). CDR3 sequence reads: CASSQDTGELFF. The CDR3 nucleotides are TGTGCCAGCAGCCAGGACACCGGGGAGCTGTTTTTT.

This clone was detected only a few times. The chain has TRBV5-5 and TRBJ2-3; D gene uncertain. CDR1 SGHKS and CDR2 YYEKEE come from the germline V gene (reference sequence). The CDR3 is 15 amino acids. Trimming took off 0 bases at V and 2 bases at J, with 10 bases between the two ends. CDR3 loop: CASSLAHVATDTQYF. The CDR3 DNA reads as TGTGCCAGCAGCTTGGCGCACGTCGCCACAGATACGCAGTATTTT.

The chain carries TRBV5-1 and TRBJ2-5, with 11 bases identical to TRBD2. J lost 5 bases, V lost 4 bases, and 10 bases had no gene match. The CDR3 length is 16 residues. CDR1 and CDR2 (germline): SGHRS, YFSETQ. CDR3 protein: CASSPALTSGEETQYF. CDR3 bases: TGCGCCAGCAGCCCCGCGCTGACTAGCGGGGAGGAGACCCAGTACTTC.

The chain uses TRBV18 and TRBJ1-6; a weak D match, TRBD1 (6 bases). This CDR3 has 14 amino acids. CDR1 KGHSH and CDR2 LQKENI come from the germline V gene. V was clipped by 3 bases and J by 9 bases, with 12 bases between them. The chain's CDR3 is CASSPKGEASPLHF. For the CDR3, the DNA is TGTGCCAGCTCACCCAAGGGGGAGGCTTCACCCCTCCACTTT.

This chain links TRBV10-1 with TRBJ2-7, with 12 bases aligning to TRBD1. The V segment lost 3 bases and the J segment 5 bases; nucleotides outside the gene matches: 2. The CDR3 runs to 14 residues. Germline CDR1 WNHNN, CDR2 SYGVQD (reference sequence). CDR3 sequence reads: CASSDGTGGHEQYF. In nucleotides, the CDR3 is TGCGCCAGCAGTGACGGGACAGGGGGCCACGAGCAGTACTTC.

The chain employs TRBV30 and TRBJ1-5; D perhaps matches TRBD1 (6 bases). CDR1 is GTSNPN, CDR2 SVGIG, per germline (reference sequence). Trimming shortened V by 6 bases and J by 10 bases, and 16 bases separated the two germline ends. This CDR3 has 12 residues. Here the CDR3 reads CACALQGGPQHF. CDR3 DNA: TGTGCCTGCGCCTTACAGGGAGGTCCCCAGCATTTT.

The V and J genes are TRBV19 and TRBJ1-4; 9 bases line up with TRBD1. The CDR3 is 14 residues long. V shed 3 bases, J shed 8 bases, and the junction held 4 bases outside the gene matches. Germline lookup yields CDR1 LNHDA and CDR2 SQIVND (reference sequence). CDR3 protein: CASSIRGQGEKLFF. The DNA of the CDR3 is TGTGCCAGTAGTATTCGAGGACAGGGGGAAAAACTGTTTTTT. Full variable domain (missing parts from reference TRBV19 and TRBJ1-4): DGGITQSPKYLFRKEGQNVTLSCEQNLNHDAMYWYRQDPGQGLRLIYYSQIVNDFQKGDIAEGYSVSREKKESFPLTVTSAQKNPTAFYLCASSIRGQGEKLFFGSGTQLSVL.

The rearrangement joins TRBV6-4 to TRBJ2-1; no firm D call. The V end lost 10 bases, the J end lost 9 bases, and 13 bases lay between the germline ends. The CDR3 consists of 11 residues. The germline gives CDR1 MRHNA, CDR2 SNTAGT. The CDR3 DNA follows: TGTGCCACCCCCCAGTTCGGTGAGCAGTTCTTC. Its protein is CATPQFGEQFF.

V gene TRBV5-4 combines with J gene TRBJ1-2, with 8 positions matching TRBD1. Germline CDR1 reads SGHNT; CDR2 reads YYREEE (reference sequence). Losses at the gene ends were 6 bases for V and 4 bases for J; bases not matched to a gene: 8. The CDR3 runs 14 residues. The CDR3 bases are TGTGCCAGCATCGCAGGGGGCTCTCGCTATGGCTACACCTTC. As protein: CASIAGGSRYGYTF.